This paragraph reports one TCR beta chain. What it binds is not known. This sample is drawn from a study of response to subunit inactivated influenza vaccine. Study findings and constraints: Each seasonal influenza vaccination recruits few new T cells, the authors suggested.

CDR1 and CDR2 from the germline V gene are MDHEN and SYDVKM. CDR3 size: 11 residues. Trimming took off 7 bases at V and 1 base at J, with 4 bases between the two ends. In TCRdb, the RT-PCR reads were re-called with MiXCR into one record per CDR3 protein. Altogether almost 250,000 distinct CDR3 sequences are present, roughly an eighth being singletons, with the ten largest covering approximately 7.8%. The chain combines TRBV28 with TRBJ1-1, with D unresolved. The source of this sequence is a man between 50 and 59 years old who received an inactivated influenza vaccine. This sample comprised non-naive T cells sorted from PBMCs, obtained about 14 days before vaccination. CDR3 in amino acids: CASTWNTEAFF. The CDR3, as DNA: TGTGCCAGCACTTGGAACACTGAAGCTTTCTTT.